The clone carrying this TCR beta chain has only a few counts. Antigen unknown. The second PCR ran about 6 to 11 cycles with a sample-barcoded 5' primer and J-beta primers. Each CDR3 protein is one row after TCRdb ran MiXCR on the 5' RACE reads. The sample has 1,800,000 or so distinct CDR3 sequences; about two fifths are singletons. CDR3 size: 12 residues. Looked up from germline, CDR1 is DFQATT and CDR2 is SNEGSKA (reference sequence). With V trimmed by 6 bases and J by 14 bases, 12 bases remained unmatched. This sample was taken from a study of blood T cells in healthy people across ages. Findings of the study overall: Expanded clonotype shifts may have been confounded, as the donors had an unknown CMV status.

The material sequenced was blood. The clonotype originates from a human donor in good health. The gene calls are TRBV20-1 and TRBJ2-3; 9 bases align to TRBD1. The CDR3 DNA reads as TGCAGTGCCATGACAGGGGGGGAGACGAGGTATTTT. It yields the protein CSAMTGGETRYF.